Listed below are T cell receptor beta chains from one sample, sequenced in a study of T cells of healthy individuals. TCRdb reanalysed the 5' RACE reads using MiXCR and keeps one entry per CDR3 protein. The repertoire holds 100,000 or so distinct CDR3 sequences, about 16% seen once, with about 6.2% in the top ten. Receptors were obtained from a human donor in good health. CDR3s include the opening cysteine and the closing phenylalanine or tryptophan. The D gene is left open where the match is weak. Clone size is given for some rows only: seen once, a few or many times, or a class if the clone is expanded.

TRBV7-2	TRBD2	.	TRBJ2-3	TGTGCCAGCAGCCAGCGGGATAGGCCGGATACGCAGTATTTT	CASSQRDRPDTQYF
TRBV7-2	.	many	TRBJ2-7	TGTGCCAGCAGCTTAGCCCCCTGGCGGGGATCCTACGAGCAGTACTTC	CASSLAPWRGSYEQYF
TRBV30	TRBD1	many	TRBJ1-1	TGTGCCTGGAGTGTTACAGGGGGTAGAGACACTGAAGCTTTCTTT	CAWSVTGGRDTEAFF
TRBV20-1	.	.	TRBJ1-1	TGCAGTGCTAGAGATCTGGGTAACACTGAAGCTTTCTTT	CSARDLGNTEAFF
TRBV6-5	.	.	TRBJ2-5	TGTGCCAGCAGTTACTCTCGGACACAAGAGACCCAGTACTTC	CASSYSRTQETQYF
TRBV2	.	.	TRBJ2-3	TGTGCCAGCAGTGACCCAGATTTGCAAGATACGCAGTATTTT	CASSDPDLQDTQYF
TRBV20-1	TRBD1	.	TRBJ1-4	TGCAGTGCTGGTGACAGGGGGGAGGAAAAACTGTTTTTT	CSAGDRGEEKLFF
TRBV20-1	.	many	TRBJ2-1	TGCAGTGCTAGAGATCCCGCGCGCACAGAGAACAATGAGCAGTTCTTC	CSARDPARTENNEQFF
TRBV29-1	TRBD2	.	TRBJ2-2	TGCAGCGCCACGACTAGCGACTACACCGGGGAGCTGTTTTTT	CSATTSDYTGELFF
TRBV7-2	.	.	TRBJ1-1	TGTGCCAGCAGCTTAAAATCTGGGGTCACTGAAGCTTTCTTT	CASSLKSGVTEAFF
TRBV15	.	.	TRBJ2-3	TGTGCCACCAGCAGAGACAGCACAGATACGCAGTATTTT	CATSRDSTDTQYF
TRBV7-6	TRBD2	few	TRBJ2-7	TGTGCCAGCAGCCCCCTACTAGCGGGAGGGCCAGACTACGAGCAGTACTTC	CASSPLLAGGPDYEQYF
TRBV18	TRBD1	.	TRBJ2-7	TGTGCCAGCTCACCACGTCGGACAGGGGCCTACGAGCAGTACTTC	CASSPRRTGAYEQYF
TRBV29-1	.	many	TRBJ1-1	TGCAGCGTGGGGGCGGAGGGGAACACTGAAGCTTTCTTT	CSVGAEGNTEAFF
TRBV9	TRBD1	few	TRBJ1-2	TGTGCCAGCAGCGAAACAGGGGTTAACTATGGCTACACCTTC	CASSETGVNYGYTF